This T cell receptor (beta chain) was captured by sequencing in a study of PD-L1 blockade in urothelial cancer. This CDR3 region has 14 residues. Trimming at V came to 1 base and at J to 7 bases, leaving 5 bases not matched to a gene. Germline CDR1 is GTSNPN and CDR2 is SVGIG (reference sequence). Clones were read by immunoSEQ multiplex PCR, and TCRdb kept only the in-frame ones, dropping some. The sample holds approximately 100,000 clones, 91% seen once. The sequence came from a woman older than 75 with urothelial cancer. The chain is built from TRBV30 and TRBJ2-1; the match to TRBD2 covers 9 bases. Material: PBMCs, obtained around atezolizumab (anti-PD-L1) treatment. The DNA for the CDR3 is TGTGCCTGGAGTGACGGACTAGCGACGAATGAGCAGTTCTTC. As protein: CAWSDGLATNEQFF.